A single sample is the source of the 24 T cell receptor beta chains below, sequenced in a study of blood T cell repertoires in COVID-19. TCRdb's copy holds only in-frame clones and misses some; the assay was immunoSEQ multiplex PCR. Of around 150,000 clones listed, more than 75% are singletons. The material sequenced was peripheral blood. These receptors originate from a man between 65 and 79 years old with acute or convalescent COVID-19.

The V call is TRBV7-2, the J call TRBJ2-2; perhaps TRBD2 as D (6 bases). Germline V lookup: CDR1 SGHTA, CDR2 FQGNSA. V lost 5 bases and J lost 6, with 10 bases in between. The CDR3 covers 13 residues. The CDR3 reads CASSPAGSGELFF. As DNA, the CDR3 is TGTGCCAGCAGCCCCGCGGGGTCCGGGGAGCTGTTTTTT.

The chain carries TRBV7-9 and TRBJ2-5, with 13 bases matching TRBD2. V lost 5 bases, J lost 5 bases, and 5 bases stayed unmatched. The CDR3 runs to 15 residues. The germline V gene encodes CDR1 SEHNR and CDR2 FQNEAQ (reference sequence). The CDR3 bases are TGTGCCAGCAGCCGGAGGACTAGCGGGAGCGAGACCCAGTACTTC. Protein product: CASSRRTSGSETQYF.

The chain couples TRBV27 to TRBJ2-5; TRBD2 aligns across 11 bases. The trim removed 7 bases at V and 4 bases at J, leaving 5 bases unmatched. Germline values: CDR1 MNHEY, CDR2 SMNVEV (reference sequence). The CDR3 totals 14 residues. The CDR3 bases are TGTGCCAGCAAGAACCTAGCGGGAGGAGAGACCCAGTACTTC. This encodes CASKNLAGGETQYF.

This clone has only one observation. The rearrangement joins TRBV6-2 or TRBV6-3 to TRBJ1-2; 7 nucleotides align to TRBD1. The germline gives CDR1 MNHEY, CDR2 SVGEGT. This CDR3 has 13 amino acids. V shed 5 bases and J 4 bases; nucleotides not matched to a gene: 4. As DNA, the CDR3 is TGTGCCAGCAGTCCCGACAGGGCCTATGGCTACACCTTC. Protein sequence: CASSPDRAYGYTF.

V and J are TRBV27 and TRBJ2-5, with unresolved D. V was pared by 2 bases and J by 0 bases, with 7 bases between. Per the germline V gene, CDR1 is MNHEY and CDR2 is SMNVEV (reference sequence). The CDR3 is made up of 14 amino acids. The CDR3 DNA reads TGTGCCAGCAGTTTACTCGCGGACCAAGAGACCCAGTACTTC. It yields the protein CASSLLADQETQYF.

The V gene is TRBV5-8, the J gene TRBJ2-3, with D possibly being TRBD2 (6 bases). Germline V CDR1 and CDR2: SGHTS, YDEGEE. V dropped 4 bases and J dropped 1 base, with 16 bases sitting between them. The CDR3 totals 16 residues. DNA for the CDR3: TGTGCCAGCAGCACCCTAGCGCTGAGGGGCACAGATACGCAGTATTTT. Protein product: CASSTLALRGTDTQYF.

CDR3 residues: CASSQPSLTGTGINYGYTF. The DNA of the CDR3 is TGCGCCAGCAGCCAGCCCAGTCTAACCGGGACAGGGATCAACTATGGCTACACCTTC. The rearrangement links TRBV4-1 to TRBJ1-2, with 9 bases identical to TRBD1. Germline V gives CDR1 MGHRA, CDR2 YSYEKL. This CDR3 region has 19 residues. Trimming removed 3 bases from V and 2 bases from J; junction bases left unmatched: 16.

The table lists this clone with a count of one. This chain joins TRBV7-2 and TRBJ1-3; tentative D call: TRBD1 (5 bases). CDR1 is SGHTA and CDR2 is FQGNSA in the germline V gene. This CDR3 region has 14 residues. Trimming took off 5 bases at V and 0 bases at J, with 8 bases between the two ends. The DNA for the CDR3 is TGTGCCAGCAGCCGGAGGGGCTCTGGAAACACCATATATTTT. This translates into CASSRRGSGNTIYF. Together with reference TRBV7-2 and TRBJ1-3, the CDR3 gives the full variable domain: GAGVSQSPSNKVTEKGKDVELRCDPISGHTALYWYRQSLGQGLEFLIYFQGNSAPDKSGLPSDRFSAERTGGSVSTLTIQRTQQEDSAVYLCASSRRGSGNTIYFGEGSWLTVV.

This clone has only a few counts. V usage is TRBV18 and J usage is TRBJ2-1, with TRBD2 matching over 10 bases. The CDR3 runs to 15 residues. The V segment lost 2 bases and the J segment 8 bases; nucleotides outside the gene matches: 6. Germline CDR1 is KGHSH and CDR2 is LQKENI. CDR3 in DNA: TGTGCCAGCTCACCAGACACTAGCGGGATCTATGAGCAGTTCTTC. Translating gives CASSPDTSGIYEQFF.

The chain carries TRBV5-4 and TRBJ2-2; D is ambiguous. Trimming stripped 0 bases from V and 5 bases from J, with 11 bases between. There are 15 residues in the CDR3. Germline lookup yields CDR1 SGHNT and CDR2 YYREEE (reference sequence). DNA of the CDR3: TGTGCCAGCAGCTTGGGTACAGCACGTACCGGGGAGCTGTTTTTT. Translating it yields CASSLGTARTGELFF.

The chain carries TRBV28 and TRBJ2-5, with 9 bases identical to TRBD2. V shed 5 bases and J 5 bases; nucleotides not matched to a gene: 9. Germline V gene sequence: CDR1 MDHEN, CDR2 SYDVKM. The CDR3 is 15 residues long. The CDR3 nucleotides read TGTGCCAGCAGTCCCGGGACTAGCAGCGGGGAGACCCAGTACTTC. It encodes CASSPGTSSGETQYF.

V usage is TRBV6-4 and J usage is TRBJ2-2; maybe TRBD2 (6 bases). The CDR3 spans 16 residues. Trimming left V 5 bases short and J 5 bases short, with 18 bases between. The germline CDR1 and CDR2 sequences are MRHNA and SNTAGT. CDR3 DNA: TGTGCCAGCAGTCCGGAGGGGCCCCCCCGGACCGGGGAGCTGTTTTTT. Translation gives CASSPEGPPRTGELFF.

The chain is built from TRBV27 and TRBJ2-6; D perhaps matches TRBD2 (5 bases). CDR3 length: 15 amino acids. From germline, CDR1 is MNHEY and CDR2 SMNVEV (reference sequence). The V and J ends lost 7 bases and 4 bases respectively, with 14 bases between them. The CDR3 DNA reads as TGTGCCAGCACGCTGTGGGGAGCGGGGGCCAACGTCCTGACTTTC. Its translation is CASTLWGAGANVLTF. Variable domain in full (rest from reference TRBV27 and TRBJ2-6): EAQVTQNPRYLITVTGKKLTVTCSQNMNHEYMSWYRQDPGLGLRQIYYSMNVEVTDKGDVPEGYKVSRKEKRNFPLILESPSPNQTSLYFCASTLWGAGANVLTFGAGSRLTVL.

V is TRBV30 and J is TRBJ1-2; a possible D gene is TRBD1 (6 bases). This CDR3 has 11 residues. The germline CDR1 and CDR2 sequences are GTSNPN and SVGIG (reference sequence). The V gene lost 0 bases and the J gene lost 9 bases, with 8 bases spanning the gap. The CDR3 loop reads CAWSVQGRYTF. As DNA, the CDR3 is TGTGCCTGGAGTGTACAGGGCCGCTACACCTTC.

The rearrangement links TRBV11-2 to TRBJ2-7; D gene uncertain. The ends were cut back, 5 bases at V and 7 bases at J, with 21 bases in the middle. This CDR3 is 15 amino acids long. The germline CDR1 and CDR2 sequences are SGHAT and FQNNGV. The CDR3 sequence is CASSPRLAGAGEQYF. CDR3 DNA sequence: TGTGCCAGCAGCCCACGACTCGCCGGAGCTGGGGAGCAGTACTTC. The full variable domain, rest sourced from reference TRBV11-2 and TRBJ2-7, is EAGVAQSPRYKIIEKRQSVAFWCNPISGHATLYWYQQILGQGPKLLIQFQNNGVVDDSQLPKDRFSAERLKGVDSTLKIQPAKLEDSAVYLCASSPRLAGAGEQYFGPGTRLTVT.

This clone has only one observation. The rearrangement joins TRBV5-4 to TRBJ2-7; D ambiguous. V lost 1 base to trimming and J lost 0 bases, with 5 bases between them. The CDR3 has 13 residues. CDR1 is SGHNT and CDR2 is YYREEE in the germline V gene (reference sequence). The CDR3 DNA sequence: TGTGCCAGCAGCTTGTACGGCTCCTACGAGCAGTACTTC. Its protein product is CASSLYGSYEQYF.

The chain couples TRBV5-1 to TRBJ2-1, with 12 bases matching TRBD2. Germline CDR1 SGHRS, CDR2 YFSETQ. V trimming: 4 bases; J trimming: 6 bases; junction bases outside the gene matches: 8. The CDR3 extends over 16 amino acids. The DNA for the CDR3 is TGCGCCAGCAGCCGAGAACCGACTAGCGGGAGCAATGAGCAGTTCTTC. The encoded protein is CASSREPTSGSNEQFF. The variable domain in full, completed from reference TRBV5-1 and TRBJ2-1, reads KAGVTQTPRYLIKTRGQQVTLSCSPISGHRSVSWYQQTPGQGLQFLFEYFSETQRNKGNFPGRFSGRQFSNSRSEMNVSTLELGDSALYLCASSREPTSGSNEQFFGPGTRLTVL.

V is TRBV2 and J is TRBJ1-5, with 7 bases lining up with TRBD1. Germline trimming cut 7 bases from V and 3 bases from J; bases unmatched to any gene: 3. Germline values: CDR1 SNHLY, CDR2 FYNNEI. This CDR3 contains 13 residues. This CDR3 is CASMTGPNQPQHF. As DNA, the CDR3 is TGTGCCAGCATGACAGGGCCCAATCAGCCCCAGCATTTT.

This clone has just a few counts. CDR3 bases: TGTGCCAGCAGTGTAGGGACTAGTCCAGAGACCCAGTACTTC. Protein: CASSVGTSPETQYF. V and J are TRBV2 and TRBJ2-5, with 8 bases that match TRBD2. CDR1 is SNHLY, CDR2 FYNNEI, per germline. J gave up 4 bases and V 4 bases, and 5 bases lay outside the gene matches. The CDR3 sequence is 14 residues long.

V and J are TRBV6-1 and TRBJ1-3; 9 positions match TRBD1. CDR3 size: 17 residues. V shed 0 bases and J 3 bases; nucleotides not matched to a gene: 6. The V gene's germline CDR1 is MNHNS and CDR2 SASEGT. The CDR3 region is CASSEAGTGPLGNTIYF. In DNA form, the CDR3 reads TGTGCCAGCAGTGAAGCCGGGACAGGGCCTCTTGGAAACACCATATATTTT.

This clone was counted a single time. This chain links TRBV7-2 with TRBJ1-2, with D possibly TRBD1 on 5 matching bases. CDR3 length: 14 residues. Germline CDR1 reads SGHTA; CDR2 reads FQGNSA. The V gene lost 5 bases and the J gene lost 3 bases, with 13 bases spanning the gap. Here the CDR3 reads CASSGGGGYYGYTF. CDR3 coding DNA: TGTGCCAGCAGCGGTGGCGGGGGTTACTATGGCTACACCTTC.

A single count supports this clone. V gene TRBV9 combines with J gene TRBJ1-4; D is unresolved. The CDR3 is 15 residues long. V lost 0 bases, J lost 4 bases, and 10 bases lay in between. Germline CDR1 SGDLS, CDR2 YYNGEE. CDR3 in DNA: TGTGCCAGCAGCGTAGCTTCACGGGATAATGAAAAACTGTTTTTT. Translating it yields CASSVASRDNEKLFF.

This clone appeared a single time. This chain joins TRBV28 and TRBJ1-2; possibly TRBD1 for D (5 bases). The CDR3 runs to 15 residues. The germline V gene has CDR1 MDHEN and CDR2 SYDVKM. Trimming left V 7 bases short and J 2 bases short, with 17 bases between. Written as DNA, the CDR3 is TGTGCCAGCACCCATGGGGCAGTTAAAAACTATGGCTACACCTTC. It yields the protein CASTHGAVKNYGYTF.

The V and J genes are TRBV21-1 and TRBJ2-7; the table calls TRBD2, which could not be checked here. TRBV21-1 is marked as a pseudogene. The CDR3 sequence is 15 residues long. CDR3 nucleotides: TGTGCCAGCAGCACCAACCACGGGGGGGGGTGCGAGCAGTACTTC. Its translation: CASSTNHGGGCEQYF.